The next 24 T cell receptor beta chains were all read from a single sample in a study of CD8+ T cells in alopecia areata. Indicated treatment: oral pan-JAK inhibitor, 5-10 mg twice daily. The sequencing template was cDNA reverse transcribed from extracted RNA. Assay: immunoSEQ multiplex PCR; the TCRdb copy retains only in-frame clones and omits some. The sample lists approximately 100,000 clones, over 75% occurring once. The material sequenced was CD8+ T cells sorted from blood, taken at roughly week 30, from a patient treated with tofacitinib. The receptors shown here come from a human donor with alopecia areata.

This chain joins TRBV27 and TRBJ2-7; 7 bases map to TRBD1. Germline assignment: CDR1 MNHEY and CDR2 SMNVEV (reference sequence). V shed 7 bases, J shed 0 bases, and the junction held 9 bases outside the gene matches. The CDR3 is made up of 15 amino acids. The DNA of the CDR3 is TGTGCCAGCAATACGAAGGACAGGATCTCCTACGAGCAGTACTTC. Amino acid sequence: CASNTKDRISYEQYF.

V gene TRBV5-4 combines with J gene TRBJ2-7; tentatively, D is TRBD1 or TRBD2 (5 bases each). In germline, CDR1 is SGHNT, CDR2 YYREEE (reference sequence). Trimming pared 0 bases from V and 6 bases from J, leaving 16 bases between. The length of the CDR3 is 15 residues. CDR3 nucleotide sequence: TGTGCCAGCAGCTTGGACGCAGGGACCCTTGGCGAGCAGTACTTC. Its translation: CASSLDAGTLGEQYF.

This clone was found a few times. The chain has TRBV7-9 and TRBJ1-1, with D hard to call. V was clipped by 3 bases and J by 1 base, with 9 bases between them. The length of the CDR3 is 14 residues. In germline, CDR1 is SEHNR, CDR2 FQNEAQ (reference sequence). The DNA of the CDR3 is TGTGCCAGCAGCTTCGGGGTAGGGAACACTGAAGCTTTCTTT. This gives the protein CASSFGVGNTEAFF. Filled out from reference TRBV7-9 and TRBJ1-1, the complete variable domain reads DTGVSQNPRHKITKRGQNVTFRCDPISEHNRLYWYRQTLGQGPEFLTYFQNEAQLEKSRLLSDRFSAERPKGSFSTLEIQRTEQGDSAMYLCASSFGVGNTEAFFGQGTRLTVV.

The count of this clone is one. This sequence joins TRBV10-3 and TRBJ2-3; TRBD2 matches 9 bases. The V segment lost 0 bases and the J segment 4 bases; nucleotides outside the gene matches: 8. Germline-derived CDR1 and CDR2 are ENHRY and SYGVKD. This CDR3 spans 17 amino acids. The DNA of the CDR3 is TGTGCCATCAGTGAGTCGGCGAGCGGGGGGTTGGCAGATACGCAGTATTTT. This sequence encodes CAISESASGGLADTQYF.

To note about this clone: One end of the junction does not line up with germline, which may come from a read error. V usage is TRBV5-1 and J usage is TRBJ2-7; perhaps TRBD2 as D (6 bases). CDR1 and CDR2 (germline): SGHRS, YFSETQ. There are 17 residues in the CDR3. The chain's CDR3 is CAGSFSSGSSAIYEQYF. CDR3 DNA: TGCGCCGGCAGCTTCTCAAGTGGGTCTAGCGCTATCTACGAGCAGTACTTC.

This clone has just one count. This chain connects TRBV19 to TRBJ2-1; D not resolved. Germline CDR1 reads LNHDA; CDR2 reads SQIVND (reference sequence). Trimming stripped 5 bases from V and 0 bases from J, with 11 bases between. The CDR3 totals 15 residues. The CDR3 bases are TGTGCCAGTAGTTCGGCGGTCAGCTCCTACAATGAGCAGTTCTTC. Its protein product is CASSSAVSSYNEQFF. The full variable domain, rest sourced from reference TRBV19 and TRBJ2-1, is DGGITQSPKYLFRKEGQNVTLSCEQNLNHDAMYWYRQDPGQGLRLIYYSQIVNDFQKGDIAEGYSVSREKKESFPLTVTSAQKNPTAFYLCASSSAVSSYNEQFFGPGTRLTVL.

This chain joins TRBV6-5 and TRBJ2-2; D not certain. The CDR3 length is 13 residues. In germline, CDR1 is MNHEY, CDR2 SVGAGI. V was clipped by 2 bases and J by 6 bases, with 7 bases between them. The CDR3 sequence: CASSYGSPGELFF. DNA of the CDR3: TGTGCCAGCAGTTACGGGTCCCCCGGGGAGCTGTTTTTT.

The table lists this clone with a few counts. This sequence joins TRBV27 and TRBJ1-3; D possibly corresponds to TRBD1 (6 bases). The CDR3 totals 15 residues. CDR1 and CDR2 (germline): MNHEY, SMNVEV (reference sequence). The V gene lost 6 bases and the J gene lost 0 bases, with 12 bases spanning the gap. The CDR3 DNA is TGTGCCAGCAGCCCACAGGGTTTCTCTGGAAACACCATATATTTT. The encoded protein is CASSPQGFSGNTIYF.

V usage is TRBV7-9 and J usage is TRBJ2-7; maybe TRBD1 (6 bases). Trimming stripped 0 bases from V and 6 bases from J, with 15 bases between. This CDR3 comprises 15 residues. Germline V lookup: CDR1 SEHNR, CDR2 FQNEAQ (reference sequence). The CDR3 here is CASSLAAGAISEQYF. The CDR3 DNA reads TGTGCCAGCAGCTTAGCCGCAGGGGCAATCTCCGAGCAGTACTTC. Based on the CDR3 plus reference TRBV7-9 and TRBJ2-7, the full variable domain is DTGVSQNPRHKITKRGQNVTFRCDPISEHNRLYWYRQTLGQGPEFLTYFQNEAQLEKSRLLSDRFSAERPKGSFSTLEIQRTEQGDSAMYLCASSLAAGAISEQYFGPGTRLTVT.

This chain links TRBV29-1 with TRBJ1-2; D is uncertain. The germline gives CDR1 SQVTM, CDR2 ANQGSEA. With 4 bases removed from V and 4 bases from J, the gap between germline ends came to 13 bases. The CDR3 extends over 13 amino acids. CDR3 sequence: CSVAPGGFYGYTF. In DNA form, the CDR3 reads TGCAGCGTTGCCCCTGGCGGCTTCTATGGCTACACCTTC.

V is TRBV4-1 and J is TRBJ2-3, with D possibly matching TRBD1 (6 bases). The germline CDR1 and CDR2 sequences are MGHRA and YSYEKL. The CDR3 length is 16 residues. The germline V and J ends were trimmed by 1 base and 5 bases, with 16 bases remaining between them. The CDR3 DNA sequence: TGCGCCAGCAGCCAAGGACGGGACACTCTGGGAGATACGCAGTATTTT. As protein: CASSQGRDTLGDTQYF.

The gene calls are TRBV5-4 and TRBJ2-1; TRBD2 matches at 10 bases. V lost 1 base, J lost 8 bases, and 3 bases stayed unmatched. Per the germline V gene, CDR1 is SGHNT and CDR2 is YYREEE (reference sequence). The CDR3 is 14 residues long. The CDR3 reads CASSLTSGNDEQFF. In DNA, the CDR3 is TGTGCCAGCAGCTTGACTAGCGGGAACGATGAGCAGTTCTTC.

The chain uses TRBV15 and TRBJ2-5, with 8 positions matching TRBD2. V trimming: 1 base; J trimming: 2 bases; junction bases outside the gene matches: 0. The CDR3 has 14 residues. Germline CDR1 is LNHNV and CDR2 is YYDKDF (reference sequence). CDR3 residues: CATSRVAGQETQYF. The CDR3 DNA reads as TGTGCCACCAGCAGAGTAGCGGGGCAAGAGACCCAGTACTTC.

The chain employs TRBV7-9 and TRBJ2-1; no clear D. CDR1 is SEHNR, CDR2 FQNEAQ, per germline (reference sequence). CDR3 length: 13 residues. With 10 bases removed from V and 3 bases from J, the gap between germline ends came to 13 bases. The CDR3 sequence: CAIMMELYNEQFF. DNA of the CDR3: TGTGCCATTATGATGGAGCTCTACAATGAGCAGTTCTTC.

This clone was found once. CDR3 nucleotide sequence: TGCGCCAGCAGCCAAGTTTTCGCAGACGACTACGAGCAGTACTTC. Residues: CASSQVFADDYEQYF. The chain links TRBV4-1 to TRBJ2-7; D is ambiguous. Trimming took off 1 base at V and 3 bases at J, with 13 bases between the two ends. The CDR3 loop spans 15 amino acids. CDR1 is MGHRA, CDR2 YSYEKL, per germline.

The V call is TRBV27, the J call TRBJ2-7; 10 bases are shared with TRBD1. Per germline, CDR1 MNHEY and CDR2 SMNVEV (reference sequence). This CDR3 contains 12 residues. J gave up 7 bases and V 6 bases, and 3 bases lay outside the gene matches. Here the CDR3 reads CASRGTGEEQYF. CDR3 nucleotides: TGTGCCAGCAGGGGGACAGGGGAGGAGCAGTACTTC.

A single count supports this clone. The genes are TRBV5-6 and TRBJ1-6, with no clear D. Germline lookup yields CDR1 SGHDT and CDR2 YYEEEE. Trimming shortened V by 4 bases and J by 10 bases, and 9 bases separated the two germline ends. This CDR3 contains 12 residues. The DNA of the CDR3 is TGTGCCAGCAGCCAGTTTCAGTCACCCCTCCACTTT. The encoded protein is CASSQFQSPLHF.

The chain couples TRBV5-1 to TRBJ2-7; 7 bases agree with TRBD1. This CDR3 region has 14 residues. Trimming took 3 bases from V and 4 from J; bases not matched to a gene: 7. Per the germline V gene, CDR1 is SGHRS and CDR2 is YFSETQ. The CDR3 region is CASSSKGQLYEQYF. The CDR3 bases are TGCGCCAGCAGCTCTAAGGGACAGCTGTACGAGCAGTACTTC.

Points on this clone: This same CDR3 is encoded by further DNA sequences in the sample. This chain connects TRBV5-1 to TRBJ2-7; 8 nucleotides align to TRBD2. Germline V CDR1 and CDR2: SGHRS, YFSETQ. Unmatched junction bases numbered 5, after V lost 1 base and J lost 2 bases. The CDR3 is 15 residues long. The CDR3 DNA sequence: TGCGCCAGCAGCTTGTCTAGCGGGCCGCCCTACGAGCAGTACTTC. Protein product: CASSLSSGPPYEQYF.

The CDR3 DNA sequence: TGTGCCAGCAGCTTAGGACAGCAGAGCGGTGAAAAACTGTTTTTT. Protein sequence: CASSLGQQSGEKLFF. The V gene is TRBV7-9, the J gene TRBJ1-4, with D possibly matching TRBD1 (5 bases). V lost 1 base to trimming and J lost 7 bases, with 13 bases between them. The CDR3 runs 15 residues. Germline CDR1 is SEHNR and CDR2 is FQNEAQ (reference sequence).

In this sample, this clone turned up a few times. This chain uses TRBV21-1 with TRBJ2-7; the table's D call, TRBD1, has no DNA check behind it. TRBV21-1 is described as a pseudogene. This CDR3 spans 16 amino acids. The CDR3 DNA sequence: TGTGCCAGCAGCCCCACCTACCGAGCAGGGGGAGGCGAGCAGTACTTC. This codes for CASSPTYRAGGGEQYF.

V usage is TRBV21-1 and J usage is TRBJ2-3; no check of the table's D call, TRBD2, against the DNA was made. TRBV21-1 is described as a pseudogene. The length of the CDR3 is 14 residues. This chain's CDR3 is CASSNREGTDTQYF. The CDR3 DNA reads as TGTGCCAGCAGCAATAGGGAGGGCACAGATACGCAGTATTTT.

A note on this clone: The same CDR3 arises from other DNA sequences in this sample as well. The rearrangement links TRBV29-1 to TRBJ2-7; tentatively, D is TRBD1 (6 bases). Trimming took off 4 bases at V and 4 bases at J, with 14 bases between the two ends. Germline CDR1 is SQVTM and CDR2 is ANQGSEA. The CDR3 length is 13 residues. The CDR3 sequence is CSVVQGARYEQYF. The CDR3 DNA follows: TGCAGCGTTGTACAGGGTGCAAGGTACGAGCAGTACTTC.

The rearrangement uses TRBV29-1 and TRBJ2-7; 10 bases align to TRBD1. Germline trimming cut 3 bases from V and 1 base from J; bases unmatched to any gene: 6. There are 15 residues in the CDR3. Germline lookup yields CDR1 SQVTM and CDR2 ANQGSEA. The chain's CDR3 is CSVEFPGQGSYEQYF. The CDR3 coding sequence is TGCAGCGTTGAGTTTCCGGGACAGGGGTCCTACGAGCAGTACTTC.